This TCR beta chain is from a study of monozygotic twins with inflammatory bowel disease. Per donor there was one draw, yielding a blood sample of approximately 2.5 ml. UMIs containing a 6-nucleotide sample barcode were added via template switching. TCRdb reprocessed the 5' RACE reads and reports one entry per CDR3 protein, with no DNA. The sample has some 150,000 distinct CDR3 sequences; the top ten hold about 8%. Germline V CDR1 and CDR2: SGHRS, YFSETQ. This CDR3 comprises 14 residues. Findings and limits, study-wide: Separate T cell subtypes could not be resolved from one another. The inverse Simpson measure of TCRbeta diversity was lower in IBD patients than in healthy co-twins.

About this clonotype: Its antigen remains unidentified.

Sequencing was done on a sample of blood. The chain combines TRBV5-1 with TRBJ1-1; there is no DNA to check the TCRdb D call of TRBD1. This clonotype originated in a human donor with ulcerative colitis or Crohn's disease, or a healthy co-twin of an affected twin (not recorded which). CDR3 residues: CASSGTGRVTEAFF.